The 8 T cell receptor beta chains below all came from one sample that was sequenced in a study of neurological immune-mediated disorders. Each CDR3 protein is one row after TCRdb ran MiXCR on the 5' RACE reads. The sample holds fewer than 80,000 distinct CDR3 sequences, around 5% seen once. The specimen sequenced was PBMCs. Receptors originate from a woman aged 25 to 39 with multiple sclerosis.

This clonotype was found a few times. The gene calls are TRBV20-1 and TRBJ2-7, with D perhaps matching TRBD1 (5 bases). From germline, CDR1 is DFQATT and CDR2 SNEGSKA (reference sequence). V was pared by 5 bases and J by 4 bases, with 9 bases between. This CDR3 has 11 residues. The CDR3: CSAERGYEQYF. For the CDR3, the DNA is TGCAGTGCTGAAAGGGGTTACGAGCAGTACTTC.

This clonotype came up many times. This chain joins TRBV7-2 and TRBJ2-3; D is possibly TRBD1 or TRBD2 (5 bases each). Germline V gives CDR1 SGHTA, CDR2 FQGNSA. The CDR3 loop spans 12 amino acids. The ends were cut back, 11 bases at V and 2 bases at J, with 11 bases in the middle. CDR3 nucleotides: TGTGCCGGCCGAGGGGACACAGATACGCAGTATTTT. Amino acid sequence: CAGRGDTDTQYF.

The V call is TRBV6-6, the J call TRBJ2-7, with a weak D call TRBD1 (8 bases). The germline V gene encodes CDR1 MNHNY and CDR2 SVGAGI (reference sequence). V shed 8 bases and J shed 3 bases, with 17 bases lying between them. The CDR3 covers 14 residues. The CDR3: CASWTGREFYEQYF. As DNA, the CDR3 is TGTGCCAGCTGGACAGGGCGGGAGTTCTACGAGCAGTACTTC.

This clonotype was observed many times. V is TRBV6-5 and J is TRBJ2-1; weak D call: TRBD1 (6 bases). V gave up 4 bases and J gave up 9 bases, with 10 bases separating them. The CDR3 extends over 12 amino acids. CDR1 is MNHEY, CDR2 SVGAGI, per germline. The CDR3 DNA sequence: TGTGCCAGCAGTTCGGCGACAGGTGAGCAGTTCTTC. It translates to CASSSATGEQFF.

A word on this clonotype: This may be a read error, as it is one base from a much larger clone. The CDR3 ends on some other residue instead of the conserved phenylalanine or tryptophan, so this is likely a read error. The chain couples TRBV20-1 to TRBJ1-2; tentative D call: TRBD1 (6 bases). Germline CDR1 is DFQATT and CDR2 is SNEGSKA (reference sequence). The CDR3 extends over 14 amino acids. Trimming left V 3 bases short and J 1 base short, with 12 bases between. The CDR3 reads CSASSGQFNYGYTI. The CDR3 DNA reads TGCAGTGCTAGTAGCGGACAGTTTAACTATGGCTACACCATC.

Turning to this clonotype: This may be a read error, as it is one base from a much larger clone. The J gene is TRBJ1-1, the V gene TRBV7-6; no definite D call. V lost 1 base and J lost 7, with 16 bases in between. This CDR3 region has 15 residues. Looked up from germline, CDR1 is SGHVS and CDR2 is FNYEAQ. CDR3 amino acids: CASSLEGKGGLEAFF. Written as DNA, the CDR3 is TGTGCCAGCAGCTTAGAAGGAAAGGGCGGACTTGAAGCTTTCTTT.

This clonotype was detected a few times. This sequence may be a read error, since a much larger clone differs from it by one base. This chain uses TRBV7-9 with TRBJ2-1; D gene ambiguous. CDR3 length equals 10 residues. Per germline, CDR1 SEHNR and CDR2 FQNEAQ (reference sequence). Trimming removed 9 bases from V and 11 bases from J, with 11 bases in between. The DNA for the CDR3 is TGTGCCAGAAGTATCGAGCAGCAGTTCTTC. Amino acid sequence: CARSIEQQFF.

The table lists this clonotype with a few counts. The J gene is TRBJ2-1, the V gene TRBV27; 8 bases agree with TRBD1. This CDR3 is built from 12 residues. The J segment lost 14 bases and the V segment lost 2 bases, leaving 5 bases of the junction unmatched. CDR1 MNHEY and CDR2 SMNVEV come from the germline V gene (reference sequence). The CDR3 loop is CASSLAGGGKFF. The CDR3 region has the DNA TGTGCCAGCAGTTTAGCAGGGGGCGGTAAGTTCTTC.